The rows below give T cell receptor beta chains drawn from one sample of a study of blood T cell repertoires in COVID-19. Method: immunoSEQ multiplex PCR; TCRdb's copy keeps in-frame clones and lacks some. Found here are 89,000 or so clones, 85% of them singletons; the top ten hold roughly 40%. The source material was peripheral blood. Receptors originate from a man older than 75 with acute or convalescent COVID-19. The CDR3 runs from the conserved cysteine through the conserved F or W. Each record gives: J gene, V gene, D gene, clone size, CDR3 DNA, CDR3 protein. A D gene is named only where the DNA matches it firmly. Where a row states a size, it is once, few, many or the class of an expanded clone; other rows omit it.

TRBJ2-1,TRBV5-1,TRBD1,-,TGCGCCAGCACCGTGGACAGGGGTTTTTACAATGAGCAGTTCTTC,CASTVDRGFYNEQFF
TRBJ2-7,TRBV14,TRBD2,-,TGTGCCAGCAGCCAAGATCCCCTAGCGGGTCCCTACGAGCAGTACTTC,CASSQDPLAGPYEQYF
TRBJ2-5,TRBV5-1,-,-,TGCGCCAGTACACAGGGAGAGACCCAGTACTTC,CASTQGETQYF
TRBJ1-2,TRBV5-6,TRBD1,-,TGTGCCAGCAGCTTAGACGACAGGGATCTCTATGGCTACACCTTC,CASSLDDRDLYGYTF
TRBJ1-4,TRBV30,TRBD1,-,TGTGCCTGCCGGGACAGGGGATTCGAAAAACTGTTTTTT,CACRDRGFEKLFF
TRBJ2-7,TRBV4-2,TRBD2,-,TGTGCCACCAGCCAACAACTTGCGCGGGGGGGGCCAGGGGGAGTATCCTACGAGCAGTACTTC,CATSQQLARGGPGGVSYEQYF
TRBJ1-2,TRBV28,TRBD1,once,TGTGCCAGCAGTTTAGGGGGGACAGGGGTCGGCTACACCTTC,CASSLGGTGVGYTF
TRBJ2-1,TRBV14,TRBD2,-,TGTGCCAGCAGCCAAGGGGTAGCGGGTCGGAGTGAGCAGTTCTTC,CASSQGVAGRSEQFF
TRBJ2-4,TRBV7-2,TRBD2,-,TGTGCCAGCAGCTTAGTTGGGACTAGCGGGAGGGCCATTCAGTACTTC,CASSLVGTSGRAIQYF
TRBJ1-2,TRBV5-6,TRBD1,-,TGTGCCAGCAGCCAAACAGGGGTGGGCTACACCTTC,CASSQTGVGYTF
TRBJ2-7,TRBV30,-,-,TGTGCCTGGAGTGTAGGGAGTGAAGAGCAGTACTTC,CAWSVGSEEQYF
TRBJ2-5,TRBV12-5,-,-,TGTGCTAGTGGCAGCGGATACCAAGAGACCCAGTACTTC,CASGSGYQETQYF
TRBJ2-2,TRBV10-3,-,-,TGTGCCACCGCCCCACGCCAGGCTACCGGGGAGCTGTTTTTT,CATAPRQATGELFF
TRBJ2-4,TRBV27,TRBD1,-,TGTGCCAGCAGTTTATCTTGGCCGGGACAGGACATTCAGTACTTC,CASSLSWPGQDIQYF
TRBJ2-1,TRBV19,-,-,TGTGCCAGTAGTCCTGTTTTGACCAAGGAGGACAATGAGCAGTTCTTC,CASSPVLTKEDNEQFF
TRBJ2-7,TRBV5-1,TRBD2,-,TGCGCCAGCAGCCCTGGGCGGGAGGCCCACGAGCAGTACTTC,CASSPGREAHEQYF
TRBJ2-3,TRBV7-2,TRBD2,-,TGTGCCAGCAGCTTACTGACTAGCGGGAGTGGAGATACGCAGTATTTT,CASSLLTSGSGDTQYF